This record concerns one TCR beta chain sequence. Its antigen is not identified. CDR1 and CDR2 from the germline V gene are SGHVS and FQNEAQ. CDR3 length: 13 residues. V lost 5 bases, J lost 7 bases, and 11 bases lay in between. This sample was included in a study of T cell repertoires in cytomegalovirus infection. Across the whole study: CMV epitopes that were recently identified and HLA-C-restricted were used alongside well-studied HLA-B-restricted ones. Public TCR beta signatures indicated both CMV infection and matching HLA type. Broader study findings: The ex vivo response was dominated by HLA-C-restricted CMV-specific TCR beta clonotypes. Identification of carriers of CMV plus the relevant HLA was achieved through cumulative public TCR beta family frequency.

TCRdb reprocessed the reads via MiXCR and lists one record per CDR3 protein. This table has about 900,000 distinct CDR3 sequences, approximately 31% appearing once. The specimen was cultured CD8+ T cells from PBMCs, collected from culture after CMV antigen stimulation. The TCR originated in a human donor in good health (CMV status not recorded). Some clones in this sample may be carry-over from other donors' samples. The rearrangement uses TRBV7-8 and TRBJ2-2; D is ambiguous. CDR3 in DNA: TGTGCCAGCAGCCCCCGCGTGGGCGGGGAGCTGTTTTTT. Protein: CASSPRVGGELFF.